These 14 T cell receptor beta chains were sequenced from one sample in a study of shared clonotypes between healthy human individuals. Produced via immunoSEQ multiplex PCR; TCRdb's table is partial and in-frame only. This table has 600,000 to 750,000 clones, about two thirds appearing once. Sequencing input: memory CD4+ T cells sorted from blood. Subset meaning: CD45RA-negative fraction. These receptors were taken from a woman younger than 45 in good health.

The gene calls are TRBV6-4 and TRBJ2-6; D remains unclear. The length of the CDR3 is 14 residues. V lost 2 bases and J lost 2, with 4 bases in between. Germline CDR1 MRHNA, CDR2 SNTAGT. The CDR3 spells CASSDEAGANVLTF. CDR3 DNA: TGTGCCAGCAGTGACGAAGCTGGGGCCAACGTCCTGACTTTC.

V and J are TRBV4-2 and TRBJ1-5, with D tentatively TRBD1 (5 bases). The germline V and J ends were trimmed by 3 bases and 7 bases, with 13 bases remaining between them. The CDR3 is 14 residues long. Germline V lookup: CDR1 LGHNA, CDR2 YNFKEQ. The CDR3 here is CASSQPGGEQPQHF. The CDR3 DNA reads TGTGCCAGCAGCCAGCCCGGGGGGGAACAGCCCCAGCATTTT.

This clone was detected only once. This same CDR3 is encoded by further DNA sequences in the sample. The V gene is TRBV5-1, the J gene TRBJ1-3; tentatively, D is TRBD1 (5 bases). CDR3 length equals 14 residues. V lost 4 bases to trimming and J lost 3 bases, with 11 bases between them. CDR1 SGHRS and CDR2 YFSETQ come from the germline V gene. This CDR3 reads CASSPGTSGNTIYF. The CDR3 DNA is TGCGCCAGCAGCCCTGGGACCAGTGGAAACACCATATATTTT.

CDR3 protein: CASSELSNYGYTF. DNA for the CDR3: TGTGCCAGCAGTGAACTGTCTAACTATGGCTACACCTTC. The V and J genes are TRBV6-1 and TRBJ1-2; D call uncertain. CDR3 length: 13 amino acids. The V gene lost 2 bases and the J gene lost 0 bases, with 4 bases spanning the gap. The germline CDR1 and CDR2 sequences are MNHNS and SASEGT.

CDR3 amino acids: CASSQLRVGEQFF. CDR3 coding DNA: TGTGCCAGCAGCCAACTTCGGGTTGGTGAGCAGTTCTTC. The rearrangement uses TRBV14 and TRBJ2-1; unclear D gene. Germline CDR1 and CDR2: SGHDN and FVKESK. Trimming removed 2 bases from V and 9 bases from J, with 11 bases in between. CDR3 size: 13 residues.

This clone was seen a few times. The identical CDR3 is also encoded by other nucleotide sequences in the sample. The rearrangement joins TRBV6-5 to TRBJ2-1; TRBD2 aligns across 9 bases. In germline, CDR1 is MNHEY, CDR2 SVGAGI. J was trimmed by 7 bases and V by 6 bases; bases with no gene match: 7. This CDR3 spans 14 amino acids. In DNA, the CDR3 is TGTGCCAGCAGCGCCGGGACTAGCCGAAATGAGCAGTTCTTC. Translation gives CASSAGTSRNEQFF.

Comments on this clone: The sample contains more than one DNA sequence encoding this CDR3. The chain is built from TRBV5-1 and TRBJ2-7, with TRBD1 matching over 10 bases. From germline, CDR1 is SGHRS and CDR2 YFSETQ. The CDR3 covers 14 residues. Losses at the gene ends were 2 bases for V and 2 bases for J; bases not matched to a gene: 1. The CDR3 region has the DNA TGCGCCAGCAGCTTCGGGACAGGGGCCTACGAGCAGTACTTC. It yields the protein CASSFGTGAYEQYF. Using reference TRBV5-1 and TRBJ2-7 for the parts outside the CDR3, the full variable domain is KAGVTQTPRYLIKTRGQQVTLSCSPISGHRSVSWYQQTPGQGLQFLFEYFSETQRNKGNFPGRFSGRQFSNSRSEMNVSTLELGDSALYLCASSFGTGAYEQYFGPGTRLTVT.

This clone has only one observation. The chain is built from TRBV21-1 and TRBJ2-2; TRBD1 was called by the table and not checked on the DNA. TRBV21-1 is shown as a pseudogene. The CDR3 consists of 14 residues. The CDR3 bases are TGTGCCAGCAGCAAGGGACAGGGGTGCGGGGAGCTGTTTTTT. It yields the protein CASSKGQGCGELFF.

This clone was detected only once. The chain carries TRBV18 and TRBJ2-7, with D hard to call. Trimming cost V 2 bases and J 2 bases, with 16 bases left between them. Germline V CDR1 and CDR2: KGHSH, LQKENI. The CDR3 length is 16 residues. The CDR3 region has the DNA TGTGCCAGCTCACCAGCCCTTTCCCCAGTTGCCTACGAGCAGTACTTC. This encodes CASSPALSPVAYEQYF.

The chain uses TRBV18 and TRBJ2-7, with D uncertain. Germline values: CDR1 KGHSH, CDR2 LQKENI. Trimming pared 8 bases from V and 5 bases from J, leaving 16 bases between. The CDR3 loop spans 13 amino acids. DNA for the CDR3: TGTGCCAGCAGCCTCGGGCCATCCCACGAGCAGTACTTC. It encodes CASSLGPSHEQYF.

This clone came up a few times. The chain links TRBV5-1 to TRBJ1-4; possibly TRBD1 for D (6 bases). V lost 3 bases and J 2 bases, leaving 8 bases between the germline ends. This CDR3 region has 14 residues. In germline, CDR1 is SGHRS, CDR2 YFSETQ. DNA for the CDR3: TGCGCCAGCAGCTGGACAGTCACTAATGAAAAACTGTTTTTT. Translating it yields CASSWTVTNEKLFF. The full variable domain, its missing parts supplied by reference TRBV5-1 and TRBJ1-4, is KAGVTQTPRYLIKTRGQQVTLSCSPISGHRSVSWYQQTPGQGLQFLFEYFSETQRNKGNFPGRFSGRQFSNSRSEMNVSTLELGDSALYLCASSWTVTNEKLFFGSGTQLSVL.

This clone appeared a few times. The chain couples TRBV5-4 to TRBJ1-4; D gene unclear. V lost 2 bases, J lost 8 bases, and 22 bases lay in between. The CDR3 loop spans 17 amino acids. Germline values: CDR1 SGHNT, CDR2 YYREEE (reference sequence). The DNA for the CDR3 is TGTGCCAGCAGCTTTCGGTTGTTCGGTCTGGGCGAAGAAAAACTGTTTTTT. Translating gives CASSFRLFGLGEEKLFF.

Notes on this clone: Other DNA sequences in this sample translate to the same CDR3. This sequence joins TRBV7-2 and TRBJ1-5; D uncertain. CDR3 size: 14 residues. Germline CDR1 reads SGHTA; CDR2 reads FQGNSA. V was cut by 1 base and J by 3 bases, with 7 bases left in between. This CDR3 is CASSLDGYNQPQHF. The CDR3 bases are TGTGCCAGCAGCTTAGACGGATACAATCAGCCCCAGCATTTT.

Note on this clone: A much larger clone lies a single base off, so this may be a read error. The V call is TRBV28, the J call TRBJ1-2, with D possibly being TRBD1 (6 bases). This CDR3 is 11 amino acids long. Germline values: CDR1 MDHEN, CDR2 SYDVKM. Trimming stripped 8 bases from V and 2 bases from J, with 6 bases between. CDR3 DNA: TGTGCCAGCGGACAGAACTATGGCTACACCTTC. Protein: CASGQNYGYTF.